Listed here are 14 T cell receptor beta chains from one sample, sequenced in a study of Graves' ophthalmopathy and Graves' hyperthyroidism. The authors amplified TCR beta CDR3 regions, and they did so from RNA transcripts for repertoire sequencing. First-round RT-PCR with HTBI primers preceded a second-round multiplex PCR. TCRdb fed the multiplex PCR reads into MiXCR, producing one record per CDR3 protein. The sample includes 170,000 or so distinct CDR3 sequences, around two fifths of them seen just once. Sequences were obtained from peripheral blood. These receptors all stem from a woman aged 35 to 49 with Graves' ophthalmopathy.

This clonotype was observed many times. This chain links TRBV4-1 with TRBJ1-2, with TRBD1 as a possible D gene (6 bases). The CDR3 totals 17 residues. V lost 1 base and J 6 bases, leaving 21 bases between the germline ends. The V gene's germline CDR1 is MGHRA and CDR2 YSYEKL. CDR3 sequence reads: CASSQAINWRGDDGYTF. CDR3 in DNA: TGCGCCAGCAGCCAAGCAATCAACTGGAGGGGGGATGATGGCTACACCTTC.

CDR3 sequence: CASSWWREVPQETQYF. The CDR3, as DNA: TGTGCCAGCAGTTGGTGGAGGGAGGTACCCCAAGAGACCCAGTACTTC. The V call is TRBV12-3 or TRBV12-4, the J call TRBJ2-5; D is possibly TRBD2 (6 bases). The CDR3 is made up of 16 amino acids. Trimming shortened V by 4 bases and J by 1 base, and 16 bases separated the two germline ends.

This clonotype was recorded many times. This chain links TRBV12-5 with TRBJ1-1; 7 nucleotides line up with TRBD1. Germline CDR1 LGHNT, CDR2 FRNRAP. The trim removed 0 bases at V and 4 bases at J, leaving 8 bases unmatched. The CDR3 runs to 16 residues. CDR3 residues: CASGLVRGGVGTEAFF. CDR3 DNA: TGTGCTAGTGGTTTGGTACGAGGGGGCGTGGGCACTGAAGCTTTCTTT.

This clonotype has ten or more counts. The CDR3 nucleotides read TGTGCCAGCAGCTTAGGTTCTGGCAGCCAAGAGACCCAGTACTTC. Translation: CASSLGSGSQETQYF. This chain links TRBV11-2 with TRBJ2-5; D gene uncertain. This CDR3 region has 15 residues. V lost 1 base to trimming and J lost 1 base, with 10 bases between them. Germline CDR1 reads SGHAT; CDR2 reads FQNNGV.

This clonotype was seen at least ten times. V is TRBV6-2 or TRBV6-3 and J is TRBJ1-5; 7 nucleotides align to TRBD1. CDR1 is MNHEY, CDR2 SVGEGT, per germline. V lost 6 bases and J lost 3; bases outside the gene matches: 8. The CDR3 length is 15 residues. In DNA, the CDR3 is TGTGCCAGCAGCCCGGACAGGTGGGACAATCAGCCCCAGCATTTT. Its translation: CASSPDRWDNQPQHF.

This clonotype was recorded at least ten times. This chain links TRBV28 with TRBJ2-5; 12 bases match TRBD1. The ends lost 8 bases at V and 3 bases at J; junction bases unmatched: 10. The germline V gene encodes CDR1 MDHEN and CDR2 SYDVKM. The CDR3 length is 16 residues. This CDR3 is CASRRPGQGAEETQYF. As DNA, the CDR3 is TGTGCCAGCCGAAGACCGGGACAGGGGGCAGAAGAGACCCAGTACTTC.

Many counts were recorded for this clonotype. This chain links TRBV29-1 with TRBJ2-7; unclear D gene. Trimming took off 2 bases at V and 0 bases at J, with 8 bases between the two ends. This CDR3 is 13 amino acids long. Germline V gene lookup returns CDR1 SQVTM and CDR2 ANQGSEA. CDR3 amino acids: CSVEKADSYEQYF. The CDR3 DNA follows: TGCAGCGTTGAAAAGGCAGACTCCTACGAGCAGTACTTC.

The V and J genes are TRBV6-2 or TRBV6-3 and TRBJ2-2; D remains unclear. Germline V gene data show CDR1 as MNHEY and CDR2 as SVGEGT. There are 13 residues in the CDR3. Trimming took 4 bases from V and 5 from J, leaving 8 bases between them. The chain's CDR3 is CASSFYFTGELFF. Here the CDR3 DNA reads TGTGCCAGCAGTTTCTACTTTACCGGGGAGCTGTTTTTT.

There are many counts of this clonotype. The rearrangement uses TRBV11-2 and TRBJ1-1, with D maybe TRBD1 (6 bases). V shed 4 bases and J shed 9 bases, with 18 bases lying between them. The CDR3 contains 14 residues. CDR1 and CDR2 (germline): SGHAT, FQNNGV. Here the CDR3 reads CASSSPFTGLKAFF. CDR3 coding DNA: TGTGCCAGCAGCTCCCCATTTACAGGGTTAAAAGCTTTCTTT.

The V call is TRBV2, the J call TRBJ2-5; D might be TRBD1 (6 bases). CDR3 length: 14 amino acids. Between the trimmed V and J ends, which lost 5 bases and 2 bases, there was a span of 12 bases. CDR1 and CDR2 from the germline V gene are SNHLY and FYNNEI. The CDR3 nucleotides are TGTGCCAGCAGTAGGGGGACCACTCAAGAGACCCAGTACTTC. The encoded protein is CASSRGTTQETQYF. Variable domain in full (rest from reference TRBV2 and TRBJ2-5): EPEVTQTPSHQVTQMGQEVILRCVPISNHLYFYWYRQILGQKVEFLVSFYNNEISEKSEIFDDQFSVERPDGSNFTLKIRSTKLEDSAMYFCASSRGTTQETQYFGPGTRLLVL.

This clonotype has a count of ten or more. The chain employs TRBV18 and TRBJ2-7; 10 nucleotides line up with TRBD2. CDR1 and CDR2 (germline): KGHSH, LQKENI. V dropped 2 bases and J dropped 5; count of bases not matched to a gene: 0. The CDR3 has 13 residues. The CDR3 DNA reads as TGTGCCAGCTCACCAACTAGCGGGAACGAGCAGTACTTC. This gives the protein CASSPTSGNEQYF.

This clonotype turned up a few times. The chain carries TRBV9 and TRBJ2-7; weak D call: TRBD1 (5 bases). The length of the CDR3 is 15 residues. Germline CDR1 SGDLS, CDR2 YYNGEE. V lost 4 bases and J 2 bases, leaving 16 bases between the germline ends. The CDR3 region has the DNA TGTGCCAGCAGCCCTCGGCAGACAGTTACCTACGAGCAGTACTTC. It translates to CASSPRQTVTYEQYF.

This clonotype was seen ten or more times. CDR3 DNA: TGTGCCAGCAGCTTTGCAGGGGGCGCAGACATTCAGTACTTC. This translates into CASSFAGGADIQYF. The chain has TRBV7-6 and TRBJ2-4; the match to TRBD1 covers 8 bases. Germline V gene sequence: CDR1 SGHVS, CDR2 FNYEAQ. The length of the CDR3 is 14 residues. With V trimmed by 3 bases and J by 8 bases, 6 bases remained unmatched.

This clonotype has a count of ten or more. V gene TRBV29-1 combines with J gene TRBJ2-7, with D unresolved. Germline CDR1 reads SQVTM; CDR2 reads ANQGSEA. V was shortened by 7 bases and J by 3 bases, with 13 bases between the two germline ends. The CDR3 sequence is 12 residues long. CDR3 protein: CSGTDNGYEQYF. The CDR3 bases are TGCAGCGGTACGGATAATGGCTACGAGCAGTACTTC.